This is a list of T cell receptor beta chains from one sample in a study of T cell responses to AZD1222 COVID-19 vaccine. Assay: immunoSEQ multiplex PCR; the TCRdb copy retains only in-frame clones and omits some. The table lists more than 85,000 clones, 70% to 90% of them singletons. The starting material was peripheral blood, obtained on day 0 of AZD1222 vaccination. The receptors were sampled from an adult in good health. The CDR3 runs from the conserved cysteine through the conserved F or W. Fields, in order: J gene, V gene, D gene, clone size, CDR3 DNA, CDR3 protein. A D gene is named only where the DNA matches it firmly. Clone size appears in some rows only: once, few, many, or a class for an expanded clone.

TRBJ1-2 TRBV5-1 TRBD1 - TGCGCCAGCAGCTGGGCGGCATCGGGGACAGGCGGCTATGGCTACACCTTC CASSWAASGTGGYGYTF
TRBJ2-1 TRBV12-5 TRBD2 - TGTGCTAGTGGGGGGACCGGGACTAGCGGGATGTCACAGAATGAGCAGTTCTTC CASGGTGTSGMSQNEQFF
TRBJ1-2 TRBV9 TRBD1 - TGTGCCAGCAGCGTAGACCCAGGGGGCGTAGGCTATGGCTACACCTTC CASSVDPGGVGYGYTF
TRBJ2-5 TRBV2 - - TGTGCCACCGCCCAGGGGTCCCAGTACTTC CATAQGSQYF
TRBJ1-1 TRBV6-5 - - TGTGCCAGCAGTTACGCCCGGACAGTGAACACTGAAGCTTTCTTT CASSYARTVNTEAFF
TRBJ1-1 TRBV9 - once TGTGCCAGCAGCGGAGGACGGAACACTGAAGCTTTCTTT CASSGGRNTEAFF
TRBJ2-2 TRBV19 TRBD2 - TGTGCCAGTAGCCCGGGGGGGGTACGGAACGGGGAGCTGTTTTTT CASSPGGVRNGELFF
TRBJ2-7 TRBV9 - - TGTGCCAGCAGCGCGGGGACAGCCCGGGGGTCCTACGAGCAGTACTTC CASSAGTARGSYEQYF
TRBJ1-5 TRBV19 - once TGTGCCAGTAGGGGCCCCGGGAAAGCAGAGGGGCCCCAGCATTTT CASRGPGKAEGPQHF
TRBJ2-1 TRBV5-1 TRBD1 - TGCGCCAGCAGCTTGGGGGACAGGGGACTATACAATGAGCAGTTCTTC CASSLGDRGLYNEQFF
TRBJ2-1 TRBV5-1 - - TGCGCCAGCAGCTTGGGACTAGACTACAATGAGCAGTTCTTC CASSLGLDYNEQFF
TRBJ1-3 TRBV5-1 - - TGCGCCAGCAGCTTGGTTGGGGGTGCCGCTGGAAACACCATATATTTT CASSLVGGAAGNTIYF
TRBJ2-3 TRBV9 TRBD1 - TGTGCCAGCAGCGTAGAACAGGGGAGCACAGATACGCAGTATTTT CASSVEQGSTDTQYF
TRBJ1-5 TRBV5-3 - - TGTGCCAGAACCTTTGGCGGGCAGGGTGCGAATCAGCCCCAGCATTTT CARTFGGQGANQPQHF
TRBJ1-2 TRBV14 TRBD1 - TGTGCCAGCAGCCAAGATTTCGGACAGGGGAATGGCTACACCTTC CASSQDFGQGNGYTF
TRBJ2-3 TRBV2 TRBD1 once TGTGCCAGCAGTCACCGGACAGGCTTTAGCACAGATACGCAGTATTTT CASSHRTGFSTDTQYF
TRBJ2-2 TRBV5-6 - - TGTGCCAGCAGCTTGTTTACAGGGACCTTTGCGAACACCGGGGAGCTGTTTTTT CASSLFTGTFANTGELFF
TRBJ1-4 TRBV19 - - TGTGCCAGTAGGTTGACAGCAACTAATGAAAAACTGTTTTTT CASRLTATNEKLFF
TRBJ1-1 TRBV19 - - TGTGCCAGTAGCCGACAGTACAACACTGAAGCTTTCTTT CASSRQYNTEAFF
TRBJ1-5 TRBV6-5 - - TGTGCCAGCAGGAACAGGGATAGCTGGAATCAGCCCCAGCATTTT CASRNRDSWNQPQHF
TRBJ1-1 TRBV6-2/TRBV6-3 - - TGTGCCAGCAGCCGCACCATCGCTGAAGCTTTCTTT CASSRTIAEAFF
TRBJ1-2 TRBV9 - - TGTGCCAGCAGCCCCGGCCATAACTATGGCTACACCTTC CASSPGHNYGYTF
TRBJ1-2 TRBV28 TRBD1 - TGTGCCAGCAGTTCCTCGGGACAGGGGGCTGTTGGCTACACCTTC CASSSSGQGAVGYTF
TRBJ1-2 TRBV18 - - TGTGCCAGCTCACCGGGCGACTATGGCTACACCTTC CASSPGDYGYTF
TRBJ1-4 TRBV7-9 - - TGTGCCAGCAGCTCAGGAGGCCATGAAAAACTGTTTTTT CASSSGGHEKLFF
TRBJ1-3 TRBV19 - - TGTGCCAAGAGACCGGGAGTTATTTCTGTTCGACTCTCTGGAAACACCATATATTTT CAKRPGVISVRLSGNTIYF
TRBJ2-4 TRBV5-6 TRBD1 - TGTGCCAGCAGCAGCCGGGACAGGGTGAACATTCAGTACTTC CASSSRDRVNIQYF
TRBJ1-1 TRBV9 - - TGTGCCAGCAGCGTCGGACCGGCTCCGAACACTGAAGCTTTCTTT CASSVGPAPNTEAFF
TRBJ2-2 TRBV11-3 TRBD2 - TGTGCCAGCAGCCCCCCCCCGGACTTGGCGGGGGGCATATCCACCGGGGAGCTGTTTTTT CASSPPPDLAGGISTGELFF
TRBJ2-3 TRBV7-2 TRBD2 - TGTGCCAGCAAGACCTTTAGCGGGGATACGCAGTATTTT CASKTFSGDTQYF
TRBJ1-2 TRBV19 TRBD1 - TGTGCCAGTAGTATTGACAGGGAGGATGGCTACACCTTC CASSIDREDGYTF
TRBJ2-1 TRBV5-4 TRBD2 - TGTGCCAGCAGCTTGCCTGGGACTAGGGATTACAATGAGCAGTTCTTC CASSLPGTRDYNEQFF
TRBJ2-7 TRBV13 - - TGTGCCAGCAGCCCCCTACAGGGAAGAGAATCCAGCTCCTACGAGCAGTACTTC CASSPLQGRESSSYEQYF
TRBJ2-5 TRBV19 TRBD1 - TGTGCCAGTAGTAACCACAGGGGGGAGACCCAGTACTTC CASSNHRGETQYF
TRBJ2-7 TRBV18 - - TGTGCCAGCTCACCAGGGGTATCATCCTACGAGCAGTACTTC CASSPGVSSYEQYF
TRBJ2-6 TRBV9 - - TGTGCCAGCAGCGTAGGGGGCAGGGGAGGCTCTGGGGCCAACGTCCTGACTTTC CASSVGGRGGSGANVLTF
TRBJ1-6 TRBV6-5 - - TGTGCCAGCAGTTACTCCGCGTCCGGATTCGATTCACCCCTCCACTTT CASSYSASGFDSPLHF
TRBJ2-5 TRBV4-1 TRBD2 - TGCGCCAGCAGCCTAGGGACTAGCGGGAGAGGGGAGACCCAGTACTTC CASSLGTSGRGETQYF
TRBJ1-4 TRBV19 - few TGTGCCAGTAGTATCAGGACAGTTAGTGAAAAACTGTTTTTT CASSIRTVSEKLFF
TRBJ2-1 TRBV4-1 - - TGCGCCAGCAGCCAGGGCCAGAGAAATGAGCAGTTCTTC CASSQGQRNEQFF
TRBJ2-3 TRBV9 TRBD2 - TGTGCCAGCAGCGAGGGTACTAGCGTGGGCACAGATACGCAGTATTTT CASSEGTSVGTDTQYF
TRBJ1-4 TRBV28 - - TGTGCCAGCAGCCCTTACCCCGCGACAGAGTGGGGTGAAAAACTGTTTTTT CASSPYPATEWGEKLFF
TRBJ2-4 TRBV2 - - TGTGCCAGCAGCTTTGATCTGGGACACATTCAGTACTTC CASSFDLGHIQYF
TRBJ2-2 TRBV7-2 - - TGTGCCAGCAGCTTAAGCGCAGGAAACACCGGGGAGCTGTTTTTT CASSLSAGNTGELFF
TRBJ2-3 TRBV5-1 TRBD1 - TGCGCCAGCAGCATTCGACAGGGAACAGATACGCAGTATTTT CASSIRQGTDTQYF
TRBJ2-1 TRBV11-3 - once TGTGCCAGCAGCTTAGGCCCCCTCAATGAGCAGTTCTTC CASSLGPLNEQFF
TRBJ2-3 TRBV25-1 - - TGTGCCAGCAGCCCAGGGGGCGGGAGGACAGATACGCAGTATTTT CASSPGGGRTDTQYF
TRBJ2-3 TRBV9 - - TGTGCCAGCAGCCAAGGCCGGGGGGCCTTTACGCAGTATTTT CASSQGRGAFTQYF
TRBJ1-1 TRBV12-3/TRBV12-4 - - TGTGCCAGCAGCGTACAGGGTTGGAAAGCTTTCTTT CASSVQGWKAFF
TRBJ1-5 TRBV7-9 - - TGTGCCAGCAGCTTAGGGCCAGGGGAGGGGAATCAGCCCCAGCATTTT CASSLGPGEGNQPQHF
TRBJ1-1 TRBV13 - - TGTGCCAGCAGCTTAAGGGGAACTGAAGCTTTCTTT CASSLRGTEAFF
TRBJ2-7 TRBV23-1 - once TGCGCCAGCAGTCATGGCGTCTCCTACGAGCAGTACTTC CASSHGVSYEQYF
TRBJ2-1 TRBV7-9 - - TGTGCCAGCAGCTTGGGGCAGTACAATGAGCAGTTCTTC CASSLGQYNEQFF
TRBJ2-5 TRBV5-1 - few TGCGCCAGCAGCCGTGGGGGACTTCAAGAGACCCAGTACTTC CASSRGGLQETQYF